This entry is about one T cell receptor (beta chain). The record originates from a study of blood T cell repertoires in COVID-19. On the study more broadly: Samples of COVID-19 (acute and convalescent) were obtained from the United States, Italy and Spain. T cells, B-cell-depleted T cells, or PBMCs supplied cDNA or gDNA.

As handled by the study authors: Reference gene primer amplification in the assay estimated nucleated cell counts. Data came from immunoSEQ multiplex PCR; TCRdb stores just in-frame clones and leaves some out. Clonal size and the V and J genes are those of that table, whereas D and trimming came from the DNA. The data contain about 110,000 clones, approximately 89% of them singletons. The trim removed 0 bases at V and 7 bases at J, leaving 3 bases unmatched. Germline CDR1 and CDR2: SGHNT and YYREEE (reference sequence). The CDR3 runs 15 residues. This receptor was identified in a middle-aged man with acute or convalescent COVID-19. The rearrangement uses TRBV5-4 and TRBJ2-1, with TRBD1 matching 11 bases. Sample: peripheral blood. This CDR3 reads CASSLEGDRGNEQFF. CDR3 nucleotide sequence: TGTGCCAGCAGCTTGGAGGGGGACAGGGGGAATGAGCAGTTCTTC. Using reference TRBV5-4 and TRBJ2-1 for the parts outside the CDR3, the full variable domain is ETGVTQSPTHLIKTRGQQVTLRCSSQSGHNTVSWYQQALGQGPQFIFQYYREEENGRGNFPPRFSGLQFPNYSSELNVNALELDDSALYLCASSLEGDRGNEQFFGPGTRLTVL.